The 2 T cell receptor beta chains given below trace back to one sample, sequenced in a study of cytomegalovirus exposure and HLA in healthy donors. The PCR contained 60 Vbeta and 13 Jbeta primers. Using immunoSEQ multiplex PCR, the repertoire was profiled, and TCRdb retains in-frame clones only, with some absent. This sample has about 130,000 clones, with roughly three quarters found just once. Sequences were obtained from PBMCs. These receptors were taken from a man aged 25-45 years in good health and CMV-seronegative.

The chain is built from TRBV6-5 and TRBJ1-2, with D possibly TRBD1 on 6 matching bases. Germline V gene lookup returns CDR1 MNHEY and CDR2 SVGAGI. This CDR3 contains 15 residues. Trimming stripped 6 bases from V and 5 bases from J, with 19 bases between. The DNA of the CDR3 is TGTGCCAGCAGGGCAGGGGCCTGGATCCAATATGGCTACACCTTC. Encoded protein: CASRAGAWIQYGYTF.

The V gene is TRBV7-8, the J gene TRBJ1-3, with a possible D match to TRBD1 (6 bases). This CDR3 is built from 16 residues. The V end lost 6 bases, the J end lost 3 bases, and 18 bases lay between the germline ends. CDR1 and CDR2 from the germline V gene are SGHVS and FQNEAQ. Here the CDR3 reads CASSPRGTSFGNTIYF. The CDR3 DNA follows: TGTGCCAGCAGTCCGAGGGGGACATCTTTTGGAAACACCATATATTTT.